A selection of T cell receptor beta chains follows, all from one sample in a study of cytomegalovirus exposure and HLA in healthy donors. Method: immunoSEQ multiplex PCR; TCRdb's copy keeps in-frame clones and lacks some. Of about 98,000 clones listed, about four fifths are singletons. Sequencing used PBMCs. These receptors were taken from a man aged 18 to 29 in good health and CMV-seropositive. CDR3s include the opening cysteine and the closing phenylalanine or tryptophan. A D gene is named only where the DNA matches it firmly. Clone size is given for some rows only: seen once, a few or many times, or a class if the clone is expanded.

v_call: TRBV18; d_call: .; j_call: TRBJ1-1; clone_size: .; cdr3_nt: TGTGCCATCAGAGGACAGATGAACACTGAAGCTTTCTTT; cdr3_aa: CAIRGQMNTEAFF
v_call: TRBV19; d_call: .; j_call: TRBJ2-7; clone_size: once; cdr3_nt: TGTGCCAGTAGTATAGTAGGTGGGAGTAGAAGTTACGAGCAGTACTTC; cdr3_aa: CASSIVGGSRSYEQYF
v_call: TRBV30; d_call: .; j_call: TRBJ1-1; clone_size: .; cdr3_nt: TGTGCCTGGAGCCAACGGGGTGGCTATGGGGGGATGAACACTGAAGCTTTCTTT; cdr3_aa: CAWSQRGGYGGMNTEAFF
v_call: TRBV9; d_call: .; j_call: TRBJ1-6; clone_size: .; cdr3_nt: TGTGCCAGCAGCGGGGCAGTCCGTTATTCACCCCTCCACTTT; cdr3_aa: CASSGAVRYSPLHF
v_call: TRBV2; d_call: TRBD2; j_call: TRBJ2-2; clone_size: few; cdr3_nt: TGTGCCAGCCATAAGGACATAGCGGGGGCCACCGGGGAGCTGTTTTTT; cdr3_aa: CASHKDIAGATGELFF
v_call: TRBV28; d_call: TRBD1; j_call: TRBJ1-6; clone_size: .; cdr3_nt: TGTGCCAGCAGTTTGGGTTACCACAGGGGGCTCAATTCACCCCTCCACTTT; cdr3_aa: CASSLGYHRGLNSPLHF
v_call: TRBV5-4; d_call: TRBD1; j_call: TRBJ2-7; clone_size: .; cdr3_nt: TGTGCCAGCAGACCAGGGACAGCTTACGAGCAGTACTTC; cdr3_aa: CASRPGTAYEQYF
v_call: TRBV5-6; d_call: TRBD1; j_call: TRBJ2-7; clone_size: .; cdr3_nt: TGTGCCAGCAGCCCCCCCGGGACAGGGGTACACGAGCAGTACTTC; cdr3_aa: CASSPPGTGVHEQYF
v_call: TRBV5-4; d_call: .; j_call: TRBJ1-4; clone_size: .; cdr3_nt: TGTGCCAGCAGCTTGGCAGAGGGGACAAATGAAAAACTGTTTTTT; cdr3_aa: CASSLAEGTNEKLFF
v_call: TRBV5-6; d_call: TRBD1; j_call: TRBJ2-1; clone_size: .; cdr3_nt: TGTGCCAGCACCCCTAAAGCGGGACAGGGGCCTGCATCCAACAATGAGCAGTTCTTC; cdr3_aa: CASTPKAGQGPASNNEQFF
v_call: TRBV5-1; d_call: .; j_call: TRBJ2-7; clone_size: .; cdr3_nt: TGCGCCAGCAGCGAAATCAGGGGAGTAATGGACGAGCAGTACTTC; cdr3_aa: CASSEIRGVMDEQYF
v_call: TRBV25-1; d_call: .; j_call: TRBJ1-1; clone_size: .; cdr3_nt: TGTGCCAGCAGTGAATCGGTGGGAGGGTGGAACACTGAAGCTTTCTTT; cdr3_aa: CASSESVGGWNTEAFF
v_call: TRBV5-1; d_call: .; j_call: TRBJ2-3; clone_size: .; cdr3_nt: TGCGCCAGCTCTAGGGGCTCCTCAGATACGCAGTATTTT; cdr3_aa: CASSRGSSDTQYF
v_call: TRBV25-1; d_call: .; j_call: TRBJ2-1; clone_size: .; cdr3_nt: TGTGCCAGCAGTGCGGACGGGGGGCTGTACAATGAGCAGTTCTTC; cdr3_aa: CASSADGGLYNEQFF
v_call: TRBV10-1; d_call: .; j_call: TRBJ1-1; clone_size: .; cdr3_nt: TGCGCCAGCAGTGAATATCGGACAGCGAACACTGAAGCTTTCTTT; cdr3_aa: CASSEYRTANTEAFF
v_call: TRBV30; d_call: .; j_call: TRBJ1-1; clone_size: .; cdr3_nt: TGTGCCTGGAGTGGGGACACCCGAAGCACTGAAGCTTTCTTT; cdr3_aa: CAWSGDTRSTEAFF
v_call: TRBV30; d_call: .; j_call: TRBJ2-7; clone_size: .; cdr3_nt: TGTGCCTGGAGAAAAGCAGGGTCCCGCGAGCAGTACTTC; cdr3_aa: CAWRKAGSREQYF
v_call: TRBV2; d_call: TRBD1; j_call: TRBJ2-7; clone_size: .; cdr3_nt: TGTGCCTACGGGGACAGGGATGGCTACGAGCAGTACTTC; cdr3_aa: CAYGDRDGYEQYF
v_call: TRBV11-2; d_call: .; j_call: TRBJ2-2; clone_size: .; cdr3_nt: TGTGCCTACCGGCAGGGCCGACCTATCACCGGGGAGCTGTTTTTT; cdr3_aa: CAYRQGRPITGELFF
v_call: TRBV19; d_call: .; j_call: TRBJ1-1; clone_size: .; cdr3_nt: TGTGCCAGTAGTATAGGGACAAGTACTGAAGCTTTCTTT; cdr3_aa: CASSIGTSTEAFF
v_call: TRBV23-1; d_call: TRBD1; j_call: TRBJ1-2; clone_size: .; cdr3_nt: TGCGCCAGCAGTCAGAGACACAGGGGTTTACGCGGCTACACCTTC; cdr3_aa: CASSQRHRGLRGYTF
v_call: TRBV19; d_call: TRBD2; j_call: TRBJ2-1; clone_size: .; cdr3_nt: TGTGCCAGTAGTATAGAACGGACTAGCGACTACAATGAGCAGTTCTTC; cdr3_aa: CASSIERTSDYNEQFF
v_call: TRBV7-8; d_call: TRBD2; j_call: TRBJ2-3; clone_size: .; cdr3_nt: TGTGCCAGCAGCCCTCGGGGAGCGGGGGGGCGGCCAGATACGCAGTATTTT; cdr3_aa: CASSPRGAGGRPDTQYF
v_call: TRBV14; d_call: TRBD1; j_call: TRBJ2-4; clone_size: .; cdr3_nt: TGTGCCAGCAGCCTTTGGACAGGGGACATTCAGTACTTC; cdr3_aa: CASSLWTGDIQYF
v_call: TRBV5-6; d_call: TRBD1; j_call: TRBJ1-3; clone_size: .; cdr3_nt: TGCGCCAGCAGCTCGACAGGGGCTGGAAACACCATATATTTT; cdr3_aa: CASSSTGAGNTIYF
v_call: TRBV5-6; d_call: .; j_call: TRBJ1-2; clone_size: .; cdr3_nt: TGTGCCAGCAGCTTTGACAGGACTAACTATGGCTACACCTTC; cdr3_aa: CASSFDRTNYGYTF
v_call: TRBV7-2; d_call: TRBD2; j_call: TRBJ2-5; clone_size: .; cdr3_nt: TGTGCCAGCAGGGAGGGGCCAGCGGGGGGTCAAGAGACCCAGTACTTC; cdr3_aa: CASREGPAGGQETQYF
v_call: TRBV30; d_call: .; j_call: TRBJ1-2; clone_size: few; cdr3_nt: TGTGCCTGGAGTGGGGTAGAGGTTGGCTACACCTTC; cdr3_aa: CAWSGVEVGYTF
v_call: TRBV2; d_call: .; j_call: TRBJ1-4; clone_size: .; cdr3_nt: TGTGCCAGCAGTCCAGGGCGGGGAGGAAATGAAAAACTGTTTTTT; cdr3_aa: CASSPGRGGNEKLFF
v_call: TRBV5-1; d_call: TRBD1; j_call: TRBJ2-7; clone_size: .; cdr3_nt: TGCGCCAGCTCTCCCGGGACAGTGTTTTCCGAGCAGTACTTC; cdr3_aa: CASSPGTVFSEQYF
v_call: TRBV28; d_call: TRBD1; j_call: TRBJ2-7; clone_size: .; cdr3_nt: TGTGCCAGCAGTATCGGACAGGTCTACGAGCAGTACTTC; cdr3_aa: CASSIGQVYEQYF
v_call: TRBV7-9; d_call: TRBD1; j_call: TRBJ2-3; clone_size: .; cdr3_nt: TGTGCCAGCAGCAGGAGGACAGGGATCGGGGGCACAGATACGCAGTATTTT; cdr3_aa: CASSRRTGIGGTDTQYF
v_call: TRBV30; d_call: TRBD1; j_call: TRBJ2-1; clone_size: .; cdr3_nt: TGTGCCACAGGGGGATCTTGGAATGAGCAGTTCTTC; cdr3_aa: CATGGSWNEQFF
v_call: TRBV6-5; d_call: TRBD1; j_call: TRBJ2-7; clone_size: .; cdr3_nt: TGTGCCAGCAGTACCCTAGGGACAGGGGGCATCGAGCAGTACTTC; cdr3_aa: CASSTLGTGGIEQYF
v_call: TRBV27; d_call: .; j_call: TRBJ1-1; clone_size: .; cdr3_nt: TGTGCCAGTGGCCAGGGGTTCACTGAAGCTTTCTTT; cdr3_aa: CASGQGFTEAFF
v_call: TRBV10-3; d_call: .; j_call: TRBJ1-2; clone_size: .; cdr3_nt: TGTGCCATCAGTGACAGGGTTTTTGGCTACACCTTC; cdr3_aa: CAISDRVFGYTF
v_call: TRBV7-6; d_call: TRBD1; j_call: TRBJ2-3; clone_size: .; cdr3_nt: TGTGCCAGCAGGCCCGGGACAGGGTACACAGATACGCAGTATTTT; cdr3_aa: CASRPGTGYTDTQYF
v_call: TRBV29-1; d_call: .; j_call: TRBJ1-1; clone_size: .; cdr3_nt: TGCAGCGTCTTACGGGGAGCGAACACTGAAGCTTTCTTT; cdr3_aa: CSVLRGANTEAFF
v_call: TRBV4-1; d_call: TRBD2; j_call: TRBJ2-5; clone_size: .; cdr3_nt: TGCGCCAGCAGCCCGAACCTAGCGGGAGGAGGCCAAGAGACCCAGTACTTC; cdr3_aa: CASSPNLAGGGQETQYF
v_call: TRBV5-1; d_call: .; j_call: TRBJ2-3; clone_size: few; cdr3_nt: TGCGCCAGCAGCTTGGCAGGGGCAAGCACAGATACGCAGTATTTT; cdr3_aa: CASSLAGASTDTQYF
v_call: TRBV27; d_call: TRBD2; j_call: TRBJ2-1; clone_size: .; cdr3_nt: TGTGCCAGCAGGCGGCCTAGCGGATACAATGAGCAGTTCTTC; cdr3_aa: CASRRPSGYNEQFF